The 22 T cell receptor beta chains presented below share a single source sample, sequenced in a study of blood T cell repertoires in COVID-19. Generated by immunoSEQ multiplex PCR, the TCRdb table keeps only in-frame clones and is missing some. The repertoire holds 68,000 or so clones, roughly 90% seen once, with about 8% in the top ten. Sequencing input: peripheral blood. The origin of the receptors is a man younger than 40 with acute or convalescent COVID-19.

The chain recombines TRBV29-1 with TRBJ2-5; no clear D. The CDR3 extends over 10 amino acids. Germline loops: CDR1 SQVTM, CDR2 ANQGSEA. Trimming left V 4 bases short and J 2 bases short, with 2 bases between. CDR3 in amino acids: CSVAQETQYF. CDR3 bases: TGCAGCGTTGCTCAAGAGACCCAGTACTTC.

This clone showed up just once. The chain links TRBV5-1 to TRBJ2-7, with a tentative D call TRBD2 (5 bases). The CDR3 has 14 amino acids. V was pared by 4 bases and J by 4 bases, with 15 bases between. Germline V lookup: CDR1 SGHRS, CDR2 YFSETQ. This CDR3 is CASSPGWARYEQYF. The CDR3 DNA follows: TGCGCCAGCAGCCCGGGGTGGGCTAGATACGAGCAGTACTTC.

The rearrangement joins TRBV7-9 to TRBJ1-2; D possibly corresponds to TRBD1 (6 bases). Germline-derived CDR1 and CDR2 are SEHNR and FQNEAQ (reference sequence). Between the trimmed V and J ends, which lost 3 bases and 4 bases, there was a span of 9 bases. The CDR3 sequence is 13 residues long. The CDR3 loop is CASSLDRGYGYTF. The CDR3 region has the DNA TGTGCCAGCAGCTTGGACAGAGGCTATGGCTACACCTTC. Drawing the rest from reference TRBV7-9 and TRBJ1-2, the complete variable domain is DTGVSQNPRHKITKRGQNVTFRCDPISEHNRLYWYRQTLGQGPEFLTYFQNEAQLEKSRLLSDRFSAERPKGSFSTLEIQRTEQGDSAMYLCASSLDRGYGYTFGSGTRLTVV.

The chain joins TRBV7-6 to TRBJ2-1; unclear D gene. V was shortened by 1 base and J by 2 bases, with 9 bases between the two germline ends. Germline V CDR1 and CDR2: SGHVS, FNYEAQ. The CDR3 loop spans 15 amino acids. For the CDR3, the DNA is TGTGCCAGCAGCTTAGGGCTAGTAGCCTACAATGAGCAGTTCTTC. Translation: CASSLGLVAYNEQFF.

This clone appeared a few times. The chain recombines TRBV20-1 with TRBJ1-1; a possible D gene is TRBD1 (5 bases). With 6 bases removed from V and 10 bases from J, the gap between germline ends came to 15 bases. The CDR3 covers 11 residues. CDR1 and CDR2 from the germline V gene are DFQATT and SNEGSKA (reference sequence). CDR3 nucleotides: TGCAGTGCCGCGAGCAGGGTCGCAGCTTTCTTT. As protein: CSAASRVAAFF.

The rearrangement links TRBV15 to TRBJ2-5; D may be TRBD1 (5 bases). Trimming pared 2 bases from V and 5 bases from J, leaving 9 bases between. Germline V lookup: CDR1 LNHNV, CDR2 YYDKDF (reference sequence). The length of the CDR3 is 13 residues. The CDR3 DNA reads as TGTGCCACCAGCAGAAAAGGGGTGGAGACCCAGTACTTC. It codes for CATSRKGVETQYF.

The CDR3 region is CASSLNRVREQFF. The CDR3 coding sequence is TGTGCCAGCTCACTTAACAGGGTCAGGGAGCAGTTCTTC. This chain links TRBV18 with TRBJ2-1, with D perhaps matching TRBD1 (6 bases). The CDR3 totals 13 residues. Trimming cost V 4 bases and J 10 bases, with 14 bases left between them. Germline assignment: CDR1 KGHSH and CDR2 LQKENI.

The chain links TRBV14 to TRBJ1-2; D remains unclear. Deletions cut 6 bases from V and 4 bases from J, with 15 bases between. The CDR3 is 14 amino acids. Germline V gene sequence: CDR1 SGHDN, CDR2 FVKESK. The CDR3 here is CASSPRLSGYGYTF. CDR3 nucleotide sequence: TGTGCCAGCAGTCCCCGGTTGAGTGGCTATGGCTACACCTTC.

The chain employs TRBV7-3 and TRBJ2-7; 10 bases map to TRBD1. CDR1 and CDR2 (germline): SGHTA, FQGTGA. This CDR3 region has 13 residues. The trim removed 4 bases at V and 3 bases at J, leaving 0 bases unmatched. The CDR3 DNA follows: TGTGCCAGCAGCTGGACAGGGGGCTACGAGCAGTACTTC. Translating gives CASSWTGGYEQYF. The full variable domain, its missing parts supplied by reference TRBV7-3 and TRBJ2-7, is GAGVSQTPSNKVTEKGKYVELRCDPISGHTALYWYRQSLGQGPEFLIYFQGTGAADDSGLPNDRFFAVRPEGSVSTLKIQRTERGDSAVYLCASSWTGGYEQYFGPGTRLTVT.

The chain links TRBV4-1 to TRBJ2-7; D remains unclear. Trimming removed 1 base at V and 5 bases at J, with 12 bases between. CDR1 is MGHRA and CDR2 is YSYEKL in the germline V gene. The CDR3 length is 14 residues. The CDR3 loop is CASSQVSAPNEQYF. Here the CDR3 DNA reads TGCGCCAGCAGCCAAGTATCCGCGCCCAACGAGCAGTACTTC.

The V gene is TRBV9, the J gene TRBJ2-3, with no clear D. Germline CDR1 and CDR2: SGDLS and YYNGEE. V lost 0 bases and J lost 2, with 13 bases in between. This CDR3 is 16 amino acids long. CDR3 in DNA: TGTGCCAGCAGCGTAGTGGCGGCTGCCAACACAGATACGCAGTATTTT. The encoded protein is CASSVVAAANTDTQYF.

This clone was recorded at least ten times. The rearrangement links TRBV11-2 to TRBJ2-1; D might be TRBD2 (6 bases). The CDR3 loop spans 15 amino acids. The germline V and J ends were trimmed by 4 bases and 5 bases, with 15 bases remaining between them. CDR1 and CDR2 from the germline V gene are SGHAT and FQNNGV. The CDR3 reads CASSSSSGGNNEQFF. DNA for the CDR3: TGTGCCAGCAGCTCCTCTTCCGGGGGTAACAATGAGCAGTTCTTC.

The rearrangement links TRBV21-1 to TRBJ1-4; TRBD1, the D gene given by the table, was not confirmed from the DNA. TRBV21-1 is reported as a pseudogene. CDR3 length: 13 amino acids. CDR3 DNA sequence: TGTGCCAGTACAACAGGGGGCTATGAAAAACTGTTTTTT. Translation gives CASTTGGYEKLFF.

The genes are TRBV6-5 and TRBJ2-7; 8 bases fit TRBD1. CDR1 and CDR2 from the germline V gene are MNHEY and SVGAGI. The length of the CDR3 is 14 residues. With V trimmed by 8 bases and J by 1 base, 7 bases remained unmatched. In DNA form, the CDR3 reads TGTGCCAGCCCTGGCAGGGGGCTTTCCTACGAGCAGTACTTC. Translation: CASPGRGLSYEQYF.

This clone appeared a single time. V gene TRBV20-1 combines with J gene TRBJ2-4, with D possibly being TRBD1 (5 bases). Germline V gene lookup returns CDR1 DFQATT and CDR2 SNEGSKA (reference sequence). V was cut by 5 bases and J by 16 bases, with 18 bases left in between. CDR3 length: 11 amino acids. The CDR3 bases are TGCAGTGCTTCACGGACACTGACTGGCTACTTC. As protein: CSASRTLTGYF.

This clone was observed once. CDR3 in amino acids: CASSSPPGLAGGSYNEQFF. CDR3 sequence (DNA): TGTGCCAGTAGTTCCCCCCCGGGACTAGCGGGAGGCTCCTACAATGAGCAGTTCTTC. The chain recombines TRBV19 with TRBJ2-1; 15 positions match TRBD2. CDR3 size: 19 residues. CDR1 and CDR2 from the germline V gene are LNHDA and SQIVND (reference sequence). Trimming removed 5 bases from V and 0 bases from J; junction bases left unmatched: 8.

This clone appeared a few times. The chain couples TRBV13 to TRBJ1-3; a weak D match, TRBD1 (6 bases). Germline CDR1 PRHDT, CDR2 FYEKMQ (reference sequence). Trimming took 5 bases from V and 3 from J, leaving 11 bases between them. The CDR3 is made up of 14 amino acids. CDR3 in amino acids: CASSLRGFGNTIYF. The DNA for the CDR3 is TGTGCCAGCAGCCTCAGGGGTTTTGGAAACACCATATATTTT.

CDR3 protein: CASSQDMEQPQHF. In DNA form, the CDR3 reads TGTGCCAGCAGCCAAGATATGGAGCAGCCCCAGCATTTT. This chain links TRBV4-2 with TRBJ1-5; no clear D. Germline CDR1 is LGHNA and CDR2 is YNFKEQ. The CDR3 has 13 residues. V was clipped by 0 bases and J by 7 bases, with 7 bases between them.

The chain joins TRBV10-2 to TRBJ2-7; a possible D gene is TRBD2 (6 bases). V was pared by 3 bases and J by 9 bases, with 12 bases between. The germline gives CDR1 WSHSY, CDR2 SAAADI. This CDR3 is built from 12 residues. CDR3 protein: CASSEGGLGQYF. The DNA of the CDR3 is TGCGCCAGCAGTGAAGGAGGGCTCGGGCAGTACTTC.

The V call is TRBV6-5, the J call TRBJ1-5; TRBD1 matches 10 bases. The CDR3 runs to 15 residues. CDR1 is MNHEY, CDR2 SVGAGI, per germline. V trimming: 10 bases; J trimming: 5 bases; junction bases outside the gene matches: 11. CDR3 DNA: TGTGCCACACTATCCCGGGACAGGGGCGATCAGCCCCAGCATTTT. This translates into CATLSRDRGDQPQHF.

The CDR3 DNA is TGTGCCAGCAGCTTGGGTTGGGGCGGGAGACAATACGAGCAGTACTTC. Protein: CASSLGWGGRQYEQYF. The rearrangement joins TRBV7-2 to TRBJ2-7, with 7 positions matching TRBD2. After removal of 3 bases from V and 4 bases from J, the junction contained 12 bases not matched to a gene. Germline CDR1 SGHTA, CDR2 FQGNSA. The CDR3 consists of 16 residues.

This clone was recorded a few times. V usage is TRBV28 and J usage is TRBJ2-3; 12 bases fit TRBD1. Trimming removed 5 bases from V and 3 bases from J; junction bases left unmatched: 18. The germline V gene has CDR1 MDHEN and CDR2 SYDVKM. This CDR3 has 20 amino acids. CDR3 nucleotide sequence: TGTGCCAGCAGTGGGGACAGGGGGCTGCTAGCGGGAGCTTTAACAGATACGCAGTATTTT. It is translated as CASSGDRGLLAGALTDTQYF.